The rows below give T cell receptor beta chains drawn from one sample of a study of T cell repertoires in cytomegalovirus infection. TCRdb re-derived calls from the reads in MiXCR, one entry per CDR3 protein. The table records some 180,000 distinct CDR3 sequences, 15% to 20% of them present only once. Sequencing input: CD8+ T cells from PBMCs. Receptor source: a human donor in good health (CMV status not recorded). Some clones in this sample may be carry-over from other donors' samples. Each CDR3 is given with its conserved first and last residue.

V: TRBV7-2
J: TRBJ1-2
CDR3: CASSAGRHRDYGYTF

V: TRBV6-2/TRBV6-3
J: TRBJ2-1
CDR3: CASSGSRYNEQFF

V: TRBV12-3/TRBV12-4
J: TRBJ1-5
CDR3: CASSRDSAGNQPQHF

V: TRBV20-1
J: TRBJ2-3
CDR3: CSAPIGGIRADTQYF

V: TRBV11-2
J: TRBJ2-7
CDR3: CASRLSSGGTNEQYF

V: TRBV10-3
J: TRBJ2-5
CDR3: CAISDPGPKETQYF

V: TRBV28
J: TRBJ2-7
CDR3: CASRGGAYEQYF

V: TRBV4-2
J: TRBJ2-7
CDR3: CASSQEGSGGAYEQYF

V: TRBV5-6
J: TRBJ2-1
CDR3: CASSLSGISYNEQFF

V: TRBV12-3/TRBV12-4
J: TRBJ1-1
CDR3: CASRPGTVMRGTEAFF

V: TRBV7-9
J: TRBJ1-2
CDR3: CASSTPGRGPSGYGYTF

V: TRBV28
J: TRBJ2-3
CDR3: CASSLSLAESTDTQYF

V: TRBV6-5
J: TRBJ2-1
CDR3: CASGRYNEQFF

V: TRBV7-2
J: TRBJ1-2
CDR3: CASSLGQGVWGGYTF

V: TRBV28
J: TRBJ2-1
CDR3: CASSLVLGGLAGGHTVDEQFF

V: TRBV20-1
J: TRBJ2-3
CDR3: CSAYGGGGVQSTDTQYF

V: TRBV4-3
J: TRBJ2-1
CDR3: CASSLARFSYNEQFF

V: TRBV10-3
J: TRBJ2-3
CDR3: CAIGTSGRTDTQYF

V: TRBV7-2
J: TRBJ2-5
CDR3: CASSPVWDLIESQYF

V: TRBV7-8
J: TRBJ2-1
CDR3: CASRVGPGNEQFF

V: TRBV6-2/TRBV6-3
J: TRBJ2-1
CDR3: CASSYGAGVSYNEQFF

V: TRBV12-3/TRBV12-4
J: TRBJ1-5
CDR3: CASSHRVVGPQHF

V: TRBV28
J: TRBJ2-7
CDR3: CVTERAIDYEQYF

V: TRBV30
J: TRBJ2-2
CDR3: CAWSEHPQGSGELFF

V: TRBV6-2/TRBV6-3
J: TRBJ2-5
CDR3: CASSYVLGETQYF

V: TRBV11-2
J: TRBJ2-7
CDR3: CASSLVASGSAYEQYF

V: TRBV6-2/TRBV6-3
J: TRBJ2-7
CDR3: CASSYNSQVNSYEQYF

V: TRBV7-2
J: TRBJ2-3
CDR3: CASSPLGVGDTQYF

V: TRBV7-6
J: TRBJ1-6
CDR3: CASSADRDYNSPLHF

V: TRBV6-6
J: TRBJ2-7
CDR3: CASSRQGRKNEQYF

V: TRBV7-9
J: TRBJ2-1
CDR3: CASSFIAGGQDNEQFF

V: TRBV11-2
J: TRBJ2-1
CDR3: CASSLGPVKRFNEQFF

V: TRBV27
J: TRBJ2-1
CDR3: CASSLGISYDEQFF

V: TRBV6-1
J: TRBJ1-1
CDR3: CASSVTGSEAFF

V: TRBV7-9
J: TRBJ2-6
CDR3: CASSLAESGSGANVLTF

V: TRBV2
J: TRBJ1-2
CDR3: CASRVSDGYTF

V: TRBV28
J: TRBJ2-7
CDR3: CASSQTYEQYF

V: TRBV4-1
J: TRBJ1-1
CDR3: CASSQVRKNTEAFF

V: TRBV20-1
J: TRBJ2-1
CDR3: CSARRVNYNEQFF

V: TRBV5-6
J: TRBJ2-4
CDR3: CATNHRGHAKNIQYF

V: TRBV2
J: TRBJ2-7
CDR3: CATIRQGSSYEQYF

V: TRBV14
J: TRBJ2-7
CDR3: CASSLNPGHSSYEQYF

V: TRBV19
J: TRBJ1-1
CDR3: CASSIMTEAFF

V: TRBV27
J: TRBJ2-5
CDR3: CASSLLGVQETQYF

V: TRBV7-9
J: TRBJ2-5
CDR3: CASSRETQYF

V: TRBV29-1
J: TRBJ2-5
CDR3: CSSRDRDQETQYF

V: TRBV5-5
J: TRBJ1-1
CDR3: CASSLVGRPHTEAFF

V: TRBV7-2
J: TRBJ2-7
CDR3: CASRPYSGGAVEQYF

V: TRBV28
J: TRBJ2-3
CDR3: CASSLDRVTDTQYF